Below, one TCR beta chain is given with its context. What it binds is not known. Other DNA sequences from this sample encode an identical CDR3 as well. Each donor was a Caucasian adult residing in Nashville, Tennessee. The data were taken from a study of shared clonotypes between healthy human individuals. Study results and limitations: The study found roughly 5% of naive CD4 clonotypes shared across four donors.

Sequencing was at deep level. Generated by immunoSEQ multiplex PCR, the TCRdb table keeps only in-frame clones and is missing some. The table shows over a million clones, with more than 75% occurring only once. Trimming at V came to 4 bases and at J to 5 bases, leaving 4 bases not matched to a gene. Germline V gene data show CDR1 as MDHEN and CDR2 as SYDVKM. The CDR3 loop spans 13 amino acids. The genes are TRBV28 and TRBJ2-5; TRBD2 matches at 7 bases. The TCR comes from a man between 18 and 29 years old in good health. Some clones in this sample may be carry-over from other donors' samples. Sequenced: memory CD4+ T cells from PBMCs. As for subset: CD45RA-negative fraction. The CDR3 coding sequence is TGTGCCAGCAGTTCCGGGGGGACTGAGACCCAGTACTTC. Its protein is CASSSGGTETQYF.